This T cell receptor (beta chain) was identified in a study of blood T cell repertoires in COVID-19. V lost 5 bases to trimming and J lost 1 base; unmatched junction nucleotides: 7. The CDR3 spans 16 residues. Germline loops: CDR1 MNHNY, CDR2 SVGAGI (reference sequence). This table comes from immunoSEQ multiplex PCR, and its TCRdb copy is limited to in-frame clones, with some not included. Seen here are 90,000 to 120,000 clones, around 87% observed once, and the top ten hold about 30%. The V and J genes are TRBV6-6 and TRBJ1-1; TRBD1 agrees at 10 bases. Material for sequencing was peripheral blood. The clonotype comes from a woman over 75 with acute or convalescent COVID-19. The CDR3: CASSPTGGAPNTEAFF. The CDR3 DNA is TGTGCCAGCAGTCCGACAGGGGGCGCCCCGAACACTGAAGCTTTCTTT.